What follows are 26 T cell receptor beta chains derived from one specimen sequenced in a study of breast tumors, draining lymph nodes, adjacent tissues. The lymph nodes were axillary draining lymph nodes from breast cancer patients. A single record per CDR3 protein comes from TCRdb applying MiXCR to the multiplex PCR reads. In the table there are about 220,000 distinct CDR3 sequences, about 34% of which are singletons. Sample: axillary lymph node tissue. Receptor source: a female donor with breast cancer. Some clones in this sample may be carry-over from other donors' samples.

This clonotype was seen at least ten times. The rearrangement uses TRBV3-1 and TRBJ1-2; D gene unclear. Trimming stripped 1 base from V and 4 bases from J, with 13 bases between. The CDR3 runs 15 residues. In germline, CDR1 is LGHDT, CDR2 YNNKEL (reference sequence). This CDR3 reads CASSQGRHKSYGYTF. The CDR3 region has the DNA TGTGCCAGCAGCCAAGGTCGGCATAAGTCCTATGGCTACACCTTC.

This clonotype was found many times. The V and J genes are TRBV19 and TRBJ2-1; possibly TRBD2 for D (5 bases). Germline CDR1 LNHDA, CDR2 SQIVND (reference sequence). The CDR3 length is 14 residues. V was shortened by 3 bases and J by 8 bases, with 14 bases between the two germline ends. The CDR3 region is CASSIRSLRDEQFF. CDR3 nucleotides: TGTGCCAGTAGTATTCGCAGCTTGAGGGATGAGCAGTTCTTC. The entire variable domain, with the rest obtained from reference TRBV19 and TRBJ2-1, is as follows: DGGITQSPKYLFRKEGQNVTLSCEQNLNHDAMYWYRQDPGQGLRLIYYSQIVNDFQKGDIAEGYSVSREKKESFPLTVTSAQKNPTAFYLCASSIRSLRDEQFFGPGTRLTVL.

Remarks on this clonotype: This clone may be a read error of a much larger clone one base away. This chain connects TRBV9 to TRBJ2-7, with 16 bases identical to TRBD2. The V and J ends lost 4 bases and 4 bases, in that order; junction bases with no gene match: 14. Germline-derived CDR1 and CDR2 are SGDLS and YYNGEE. The CDR3 contains 19 residues. The CDR3, as DNA: TGTGCCAGCAGCCCCGGGGGACTAGCGGGAGGGAATACTTCGTACGAGCAGTACTTC. It yields the protein CASSPGGLAGGNTSYEQYF.

This clonotype was recorded at least ten times. The rearrangement joins TRBV20-1 to TRBJ2-6, with D unresolved. Germline V gene lookup returns CDR1 DFQATT and CDR2 SNEGSKA (reference sequence). The length of the CDR3 is 17 residues. V lost 0 bases to trimming and J lost 0 bases, with 12 bases between them. The CDR3 loop is CSARDRRGLSGANVLTF. Here the CDR3 DNA reads TGCAGTGCTAGAGATCGTCGTGGCCTCTCTGGGGCCAACGTCCTGACTTTC.

This sequence joins TRBV29-1 and TRBJ2-6; 7 positions agree with TRBD1. Germline CDR1 is SQVTM and CDR2 is ANQGSEA. V was clipped by 4 bases and J by 11 bases; unmatched bases: 8. This CDR3 contains 13 residues. CDR3 sequence reads: CSVAGRGTYVLTF. CDR3 bases: TGCAGCGTTGCGGGCAGGGGGACCTACGTCCTGACTTTC.

This clonotype was seen many times. The V gene is TRBV7-6, the J gene TRBJ1-3, with D uncertain. CDR3 size: 13 residues. Trimming cost V 1 base and J 2 bases, with 3 bases left between them. Germline lookup yields CDR1 SGHVS and CDR2 FNYEAQ. The CDR3 here is CASSLEPGNTIYF. The CDR3 region has the DNA TGTGCCAGCAGCTTAGAACCTGGAAACACCATATATTTT.

This clonotype came up many times. This chain uses TRBV20-1 with TRBJ2-2, with TRBD2 matching 10 bases. The CDR3 is 16 residues long. With V trimmed by 6 bases and J by 5 bases, 12 bases remained unmatched. The germline V gene encodes CDR1 DFQATT and CDR2 SNEGSKA (reference sequence). In DNA form, the CDR3 reads TGCAGTGCGGCGTCTGGACTAGCGGAAACGACCGGGGAGCTGTTTTTT. Residues: CSAASGLAETTGELFF.

This clonotype was seen at least ten times. The chain couples TRBV20-1 to TRBJ2-7, with D possibly TRBD2 on 7 matching bases. The CDR3 consists of 14 residues. The germline V gene has CDR1 DFQATT and CDR2 SNEGSKA (reference sequence). Trimming stripped 0 bases from V and 6 bases from J, with 15 bases between. CDR3 region: CSARDPTGRGEQYF. CDR3 sequence (DNA): TGCAGTGCTAGAGATCCTACAGGGAGGGGCGAGCAGTACTTC.

In the case of this clonotype: The junction departs from the called germline gene at one end, perhaps through a read error. The chain combines TRBV24-1 with TRBJ2-6; weak D call: TRBD1 (5 bases). The CDR3 sequence is 12 residues long. Germline CDR1 and CDR2: KGHDR and SFDVKD. CDR3 bases: TGTGCCACCAGTGGACAGATGAACACTGAAGCTTTC. Its translation: CATSGQMNTEAF.

Ten or more counts support this clonotype. V is TRBV7-6 and J is TRBJ2-2; D perhaps matches TRBD1 (5 bases). From germline, CDR1 is SGHVS and CDR2 FNYEAQ. V was pared by 6 bases and J by 0 bases, with 20 bases between. CDR3 length equals 18 residues. The CDR3 loop is CASRSTPDTRSNTGELFF. The CDR3 DNA reads as TGTGCCAGCAGATCTACTCCGGACACCAGATCGAACACCGGGGAGCTGTTTTTT. Combining the CDR3 with reference TRBV7-6 and TRBJ2-2 gives the whole variable domain GAGVSQSPRYKVTKRGQDVALRCDPISGHVSLYWYRQALGQGPEFLTYFNYEAQQDKSGLPNDRFSAERPEGSISTLTIQRTEQRDSAMYRCASRSTPDTRSNTGELFFGEGSRLTVL.

This clonotype occurred many times. This sequence joins TRBV7-9 and TRBJ1-4, with 12 bases that match TRBD1. The CDR3 totals 15 residues. Germline V gene sequence: CDR1 SEHNR, CDR2 FQNEAQ (reference sequence). Trimming cost V 5 bases and J 7 bases; bases outside gene matches: 5. CDR3 sequence reads: CASSMGTGGFEKLFF. The DNA for the CDR3 is TGTGCCAGCAGCATGGGGACAGGGGGCTTTGAAAAACTGTTTTTT.

Comments on this clonotype: Being one base from a much bigger clone, this may be a read error. This chain links TRBV10-3 with TRBJ1-2; 10 nucleotides align to TRBD1. Germline CDR1 and CDR2: ENHRY and SYGVKD. This CDR3 comprises 15 residues. Trimming removed 5 bases from V and 2 bases from J; junction bases left unmatched: 5. The CDR3 DNA reads TGTGCCATCAGTCGACAGGGGGCGCGGAACTATGGCTACACCTTC. Amino acids: CAISRQGARNYGYTF.

This clonotype has ten or more counts. V is TRBV24-1 and J is TRBJ2-1; D ambiguous. The V gene's germline CDR1 is KGHDR and CDR2 SFDVKD. Trimming pared 0 bases from V and 0 bases from J, leaving 14 bases between. This CDR3 comprises 18 residues. CDR3 coding DNA: TGTGCCACCAGTGATTTGGGGGATCCTACCAGCTCCTACAATGAGCAGTTCTTC. Translation gives CATSDLGDPTSSYNEQFF.

This clonotype was found many times. V is TRBV9 and J is TRBJ2-1; weak D call: TRBD1 (6 bases). Germline V CDR1 and CDR2: SGDLS, YYNGEE. The V end was cut by 3 bases, the J end by 6 bases, with 19 bases between. This CDR3 has 16 residues. The CDR3: CASSGPGTRGFNEQFF. In DNA, the CDR3 is TGTGCCAGCAGCGGACCCGGGACACGGGGCTTCAATGAGCAGTTCTTC.

This clonotype came up many times. A much larger clone lies one base from this, so it may be a read error. The V and J genes are TRBV20-1 and TRBJ2-7; 9 nucleotides line up with TRBD1. Germline-derived CDR1 and CDR2 are DFQATT and SNEGSKA (reference sequence). CDR3 length: 14 amino acids. CDR3 nucleotides: TGCAGTGCTAGGGGGGACAGGGCATCCTCCGAGCAGTACTTC. Protein product: CSARGDRASSEQYF.

This clonotype was recorded many times. This sequence joins TRBV2 and TRBJ1-5; D unresolved. Deletions cut 4 bases from V and 8 bases from J, with 15 bases between. The CDR3 contains 14 residues. CDR1 and CDR2 (germline): SNHLY, FYNNEI. The CDR3 DNA is TGTGCCAGCAGTGTTAACCCGGGTATGAAGCCCCAGCATTTT. It yields the protein CASSVNPGMKPQHF.

This clonotype was observed many times. The chain links TRBV2 to TRBJ2-5; D gene ambiguous. Germline values: CDR1 SNHLY, CDR2 FYNNEI. With 7 bases removed from V and 1 base from J, the gap between germline ends came to 10 bases. This CDR3 is built from 13 residues. CDR3 bases: TGTGCCAGCACCCGTGATAGCCAAGAGACCCAGTACTTC. Residues: CASTRDSQETQYF.

V gene TRBV7-2 combines with J gene TRBJ2-6; TRBD1 agrees at 10 bases. CDR3 size: 18 residues. V gave up 1 base and J gave up 2 bases; unmatched junction bases: 5. The germline gives CDR1 SGHTA, CDR2 FQGNSA. Here the CDR3 reads CASSLDRQGAAGANVLTF. As DNA, the CDR3 is TGTGCCAGCAGCTTAGACCGACAGGGGGCGGCTGGGGCCAACGTCCTGACTTTC.

This clonotype was counted at least ten times. The DNA of the CDR3 is TGTGCCAGCAGCCCGGATAGGGGGGGGGCGACAGATACGCAGTATTTT. Protein product: CASSPDRGGATDTQYF. The chain links TRBV7-9 to TRBJ2-3, with D possibly being TRBD2 (7 bases). The CDR3 runs 16 residues. From germline, CDR1 is SEHNR and CDR2 FQNEAQ (reference sequence). The V gene lost 5 bases and the J gene lost 3 bases, with 18 bases spanning the gap.

Many counts were recorded for this clonotype. The V call is TRBV20-1, the J call TRBJ1-2; D is undetermined. The V gene's germline CDR1 is DFQATT and CDR2 SNEGSKA (reference sequence). Between the trimmed V and J ends, which lost 1 base and 4 bases, there was a span of 7 bases. This CDR3 is built from 12 residues. CDR3 DNA: TGCAGTGCTAGAGCCAGCTCCTATGGCTACACCTTC. Its protein is CSARASSYGYTF.

The chain joins TRBV6-1 to TRBJ2-1; tentative D call: TRBD2 (5 bases). The CDR3 loop spans 16 amino acids. Germline assignment: CDR1 MNHNS and CDR2 SASEGT. V was clipped by 2 bases and J by 7 bases, with 18 bases between them. CDR3 in amino acids: CASSESFPSQGNEQFF. The CDR3 DNA reads as TGTGCCAGCAGTGAAAGCTTCCCTAGCCAAGGGAATGAGCAGTTCTTC.

This chain links TRBV27 with TRBJ2-7; D might be TRBD2 (7 bases). V lost 5 bases and J lost 3, with 17 bases in between. CDR3 length: 15 amino acids. Per the germline V gene, CDR1 is MNHEY and CDR2 is SMNVEV (reference sequence). CDR3 region: CASSGRGAKNYEQYF. CDR3 bases: TGTGCCAGCAGTGGGAGGGGGGCGAAAAACTACGAGCAGTACTTC.

Ten or more counts support this clonotype. The chain combines TRBV4-3 with TRBJ2-1; 8 bases align to TRBD1. From germline, CDR1 is LGHNA and CDR2 YSLEER. J lost 5 bases, V lost 0 bases, and 3 bases had no gene match. This CDR3 is built from 15 residues. CDR3 amino acids: CASSQDYRGNNEQFF. As DNA, the CDR3 is TGCGCCAGCAGCCAAGACTACAGGGGGAACAATGAGCAGTTCTTC.

This clonotype was seen a few times. The chain couples TRBV6-5 to TRBJ2-3; 9 nucleotides match TRBD2. The germline gives CDR1 MNHEY, CDR2 SVGAGI. V lost 5 bases, J lost 1 base, and 4 bases stayed unmatched. This CDR3 is 15 amino acids long. The CDR3 sequence: CASSHAGGGTDTQYF. The CDR3 DNA reads as TGTGCCAGCAGTCACGCGGGAGGGGGCACAGATACGCAGTATTTT.

A note on this clonotype: Sequence at one end of the junction differs from germline and may be a read error. This chain joins TRBV19 and TRBJ2-6; D not certain. CDR3 length: 15 residues. Germline loops: CDR1 LNHDA, CDR2 SQIVND (reference sequence). CDR3 bases: TGTGCCAGTACCCACGGTGGGCACAAGGTCTACACTGAAGCTTTC. Its protein is CASTHGGHKVYTEAF.

This clonotype was found many times. J is TRBJ1-6 and V is TRBV11-2; D call uncertain. V was cut by 4 bases and J by 5 bases, with 9 bases left in between. The CDR3 is 14 residues long. CDR1 is SGHAT and CDR2 is FQNNGV in the germline V gene. CDR3 bases: TGTGCCAGCAGCTCGACGGCTAATAATTCACCCCTCCACTTT. This sequence encodes CASSSTANNSPLHF.